The sequence of this TCR beta chain was determined in a study of cytomegalovirus exposure and HLA in healthy donors (dated by TCRdb to the late 2010s). Regarding the research as a whole: According to an earlier analysis of around 600 of the donors, roughly 180 million T cells yielded approximately 120 million unique TCR beta sequences and approximately 280 Gb of sequence data. An early release that covered about 600 HLA-typed donors contained approximately 300 gigabases of sequencing data and tens of millions of unique TCR sequences. The genetic ancestry cluster associated with self-reported Caucasian donors included about 81% of the 300 to 400 genotyped donors. The study aimed to test whether cataloging public T cell receptors could reveal signatures of past pathogen exposure. Using immunosequencing, the study profiled T cell repertoires from 500 to 800 subjects and related those repertoires to cytomegalovirus serostatus. Along with the approximately 620-subject first cohort, a separate validation cohort of 120 different subjects was used. The study combined high-throughput TCR immunosequencing, statistical association of individual TCRs with disease status, and machine learning to predict cytomegalovirus infection status. A later analysis re-analyzed previously published TCR beta repertoires from hundreds of donors and added high-resolution HLA genotyping to study TCR occurrence patterns. Rather than drawing on any new phenotypic data, the later analysis identified candidate immune exposures from TCR beta sequences and the way those sequences occurred across donors. In an earlier analysis of roughly 580 of the donors, high-throughput TCR beta sequencing was used to judge whether each TCR beta V gene segment behaved as functional or pseudogenic. Alongside the repertoire data, information on donor age, sex, ethnicity and CMV serostatus was compiled. Genome-wide SNP genotypes for about three fifths of the 666 donors were used in a later genetic analysis, which treated that subset as a discovery cohort. Every discovery cohort repertoire had been produced on one sequencing platform. HLA typing covered class I and class II loci at four-digit resolution. The number of typed donors differed by locus: about 620-640 for A, B, C, DRB1 and DQB1; 522 for DQA1; some 590 for DPA1; and roughly 470 for DPB1. Because of strong linkage in the cohort, roughly five DR-DQ haplotypes were treated as single units for association and clustering. Across around 400 genotyped donors of the cohort, an average of approximately 240,000 unique TCR beta nucleotide sequences per donor were sequenced, and approximately 17% of those sequences were non-productive. Overall study outcomes, separate from this receptor: The sequencing pipeline was judged likely to have produced a cluster of highly shared sequence variants as a technical artifact. Strong co-occurrence of HLA alleles, especially DR and DQ, made assigning TCR associations to individual alleles difficult. Most CMV-associated TCR beta chains appeared to be HLA-restricted in a later analysis, and the HLA associations seemed to be driven largely by CMV exposure. Several of the top co-occurrence clusters appeared to be linked to parvovirus B19, influenza, CMV and Epstein-Barr virus, according to a later analysis. Immune exposure information for the cohort was limited to CMV serostatus. A total of roughly 160 TCR beta chains were listed by the study as associated with cytomegalovirus. A later analysis found that HLA-associated TCR beta chains were more clonally expanded and had lower generation probabilities than equally common non-associated chains. Roughly uniform sequencing depth across donors was assumed in presence/absence analyses, although this assumption may not hold. According to the authors, the approach could potentially be generalized to other disease states and immunological phenotypes. HLA typing was unavailable for some donors at each locus, so association tests used only the typed subset. Only TCR beta chains were sequenced in this cohort, and the absence of alpha or paired-chain data limited detectable features. According to a later analysis, TCR association rates differed among HLA loci, with DRB1 alleles showing the most associated TCRs and HLA-C alleles showing the fewest. Linkage disequilibrium might explain the correlated functional status among segregating V segments, but an unknown experimental factor could not be excluded. In an earlier analysis of under 600 of the donors, most TCR beta V segments were observed in productive rearrangements about 90% or about 30% of the time, broadly matching IMGT annotations. The 87-base-pair reads could not distinguish some IMGT-functional V segments, including TRBV6-2 and TRBV6-3, so those segments were excluded. The earlier analysis of around 600 of the donors excluded roughly 16 rarely observed V segments, including chromosome 9 orphons, because counts were too low. Cytomegalovirus status was reported to be diagnosed by the classifier with high specificity and sensitivity in both the original and validation cohorts. In a later genetic analysis, fewer N-insertions in productive TCRs were reported among donors in an Asian-associated ancestry cluster than the roughly 700-donor mean. A further reported finding was that TCR beta sequences accurately predicted the HLA-A and HLA-B alleles for most subjects in the first cohort. Specific HLA alleles were associated with 16,951 TCR beta sequences at a false discovery rate of 0.05 in a later analysis. Across donors, most TCR sequences were observed very rarely, whereas some public TCRs were present in many individuals. V-gene and J-gene trimming of TCR beta chains was associated with a missense DCLRE1C variant in a later genetic analysis, and the association was replicated in an independent cohort. In vitro tests confirmed that a few of the cytomegalovirus-associated TCR beta chains recognize cytomegalovirus antigens.

Spanning cysteine to phenylalanine, the CDR3 consists of 14 amino acids. Only the CDR3 region is kept as DNA, spanning 42 bases read in frame from base 1. V sheds 3 bases and J sheds 4 bases, leaving 9 bases between their ends. Based on the germline V gene, the CDR1 and CDR2 sequences are MDHEN and SYDVKM. Preparation of the library involved the immunoSEQ multiplex PCR assay. The multiplex PCR relied on a mix of 60 forward primers for TCR Vbeta segments and 13 reverse primers for TCR Jbeta segments. A multiplex PCR assay on genomic DNA amplified the CDR3 region of rearranged TCR beta genes. The amplified TCR beta libraries were sequenced on the Illumina HiSeq System as 87-base-pair reads. Regarding the original processing steps: In a later analysis, roughly 80 million unique TCR beta chains were counted across the 666 repertoires, and approximately 11 million of these chains were shared by at least two donors. A nearest-neighbor algorithm error-corrected the raw reads and collapsed the reads into unique sequences, merging closely related sequences to remove PCR and sequencing errors. CDR3 sequences were aligned to IMGT reference sequences to assign V, D and J gene segments. For a sequence to be retained, a match of at least six nucleotides was required to both a V gene segment and a J gene segment. Rearrangements were classified as productive when the CDR3 lacked stop codons and remained in frame with V and J, and all other rearrangements were classified as non-productive. Following IMGT convention, CDR3 was defined as the stretch from the second conserved V-encoded cysteine up to the conserved J-encoded phenylalanine. In an earlier analysis of more than 550 of the donors, sequences lacking an unambiguous match to a single V gene segment were excluded. In an earlier analysis of some 590 of the donors, a V segment was called functional when productive rearrangements were above 56.7%, and segregating when the standard deviation between donors exceeded 5%. A statistical classification framework was developed to diagnose cytomegalovirus status using the catalog of TCR beta chain sequences. In a later analysis, TCR nucleotide sequences were compared against IMGT/GENE-DB human TR gene sequences so that V and J genes could be assigned. Using the TCRdist pipeline, a later analysis assigned CDR3 sequences along with most-parsimonious VDJ recombination scenarios. In a later analysis, each TCR beta chain was defined by its CDR3 amino acid sequence together with its V-gene family, and reads lacking a unique V-gene family were excluded. A later analysis removed several hundred highly shared, low-generation-probability nucleotide sequences to deal with suspected cross-contamination and a sequencing artifact. In a later analysis, a clonal expansion index for each public chain was calculated from normalized within-repertoire ranks of inferred template counts. In a later analysis, generation probabilities were computed using a VDJ recombination model fitted to out-of-frame rearrangements, and the results were checked against IGoR. A later analysis scored TCR-TCR, TCR-HLA and TCR-CMV co-occurrence with hypergeometric tests, applying a repertoire-size bias correction to TCR pairs. In a later analysis, false discovery rates were estimated by permuting HLA or CMV assignments 20 times. A later analysis grouped co-occurring TCRs with DBSCAN, adding TCRdist sequence similarity when clustering within HLA-allele-positive subsets. Repertoires with fewer than 30,000 or more than 120,000 public chains were left out of co-occurrence clustering, as were about five repertoires with anomalous nucleotide sharing. TCRdb's version of the immuneACCESS table is confined to in-frame rearrangements and falls short of the full clone set. An unresolved V gene accounts for under half of the shortfall where checked; the remainder is of unknown origin. V, J and clone size are those of that table, while D and trimming were read from the DNA. The sample table shows about 130,000 clones, and under 90% are seen once. 4% of the sample goes to the ten largest clones.

About this clone: It lacks a known antigen. Qualities for individual bases were not recorded, and no much larger clone is one base off.

The cohort was made up of approximately 700 healthy bone marrow donors. At the time of sampling, all cohort members were nominally healthy, though unrecorded immune exposures were likely present. The donor was CMV seronegative and was included in the group of over 300 seronegative cohort members. A peripheral blood sample was collected from each donor, and TCR beta sequencing was performed on peripheral blood mononuclear cells. Genomic DNA was extracted from the blood cell samples with the Qiagen DNeasy Blood Extraction Kit. Sequencing was performed on PBMCs. This TCR came from a woman aged 40 to 50 in good health and CMV-seronegative. The sequence joins TRBV28 to TRBJ2-2, with the identity of the D gene unclear. The CDR3 protein is CASSFQAFTGELFF. The nucleotide sequence is TGTGCCAGCAGTTTTCAGGCGTTCACCGGGGAGCTGTTTTTT.